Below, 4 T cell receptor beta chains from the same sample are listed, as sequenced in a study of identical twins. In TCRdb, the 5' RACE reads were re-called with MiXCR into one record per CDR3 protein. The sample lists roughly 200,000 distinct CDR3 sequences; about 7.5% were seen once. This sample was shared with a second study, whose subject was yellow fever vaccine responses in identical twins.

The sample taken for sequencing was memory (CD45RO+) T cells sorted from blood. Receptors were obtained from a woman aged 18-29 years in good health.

The CDR3, as DNA: TGTGCCATCAGCCGACTAGCGGGACCGAGCTCCTACAATGAGCAGTTCTTC. Translation: CAISRLAGPSSYNEQFF. V gene TRBV10-3 combines with J gene TRBJ2-1; 11 bases agree with TRBD2. J lost 0 bases, V lost 6 bases, and 7 bases had no gene match. Germline V lookup: CDR1 ENHRY, CDR2 SYGVKD. This CDR3 is built from 17 residues.

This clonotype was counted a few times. CDR3 in amino acids: CASSVGLAEADTQYF. CDR3 in DNA: TGTGCCAGCAGTGTGGGACTCGCGGAGGCAGATACGCAGTATTTT. This rearrangement joins TRBV7-8 to TRBJ2-3; possible D gene TRBD2, 6 bases. Looked up from germline, CDR1 is SGHVS and CDR2 is FQNEAQ. V lost 6 bases and J lost 4, with 17 bases in between. The CDR3 contains 15 residues.

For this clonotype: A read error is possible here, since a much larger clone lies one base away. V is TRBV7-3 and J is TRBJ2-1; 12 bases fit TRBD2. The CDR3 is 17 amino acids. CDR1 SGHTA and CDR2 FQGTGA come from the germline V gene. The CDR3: CASSPRKGLAGVNDQFF. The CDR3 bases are TGTGCCAGCAGCCCCAGAAAGGGACTAGCGGGTGTGAATGATCAGTTCTTC.

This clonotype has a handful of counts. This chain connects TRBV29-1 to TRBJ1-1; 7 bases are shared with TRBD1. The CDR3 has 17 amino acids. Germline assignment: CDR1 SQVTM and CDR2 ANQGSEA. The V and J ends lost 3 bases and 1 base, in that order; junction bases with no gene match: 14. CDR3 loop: CSVDSARGQPANTEAFF. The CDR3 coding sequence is TGCAGCGTTGATTCCGCGCGGGGACAGCCTGCGAACACTGAAGCTTTCTTT.